This is a list of T cell receptor beta chains from one sample in a study of T cell responses to AZD1222 COVID-19 vaccine. Method: immunoSEQ multiplex PCR; TCRdb's copy keeps in-frame clones and lacks some. The table shows 150,000 to 200,000 clones, with just under 90% occurring only once. Specimen: peripheral blood, collected 28 days after the second dose of the MenACWY control vaccine. The receptors shown here come from an adult who received the MenACWY meningococcal vaccine as a control. The CDR3 runs from the conserved cysteine through the conserved F or W. A D gene is named only where the DNA matches it firmly. A clone size is listed for some rows: how often the clone was seen (once, few, many), or a class if it is expanded.

TGTGCCACCAGCAGAGATACCACAGGGGTATTGGTAGATACGCAGTATTTT	CATSRDTTGVLVDTQYF	TRBD1	TRBJ2-3	TRBV15	17	NA
TGTGCCAGCAGCCAAGATGGCGTCGGAGTGGGCAGGGGGTCAGCAGATACGCAGTATTTT	CASSQDGVGVGRGSADTQYF	TRBD1	TRBJ2-3	TRBV4-2	20	NA
TGTGCTAGTGGTTTGAGCCTAGCGGGAAACACAGATACGCAGTATTTT	CASGLSLAGNTDTQYF	TRBD2	TRBJ2-3	TRBV12-5	16	NA
TGTGCCAGCAGCTTATACGGGGGGATAAACACTGAAGCTTTCTTT	CASSLYGGINTEAFF	NA	TRBJ1-1	TRBV7-2	15	NA
TGTGCCACCAGCACTGACATCCCGAACACTGAAGCTTTCTTT	CATSTDIPNTEAFF	NA	TRBJ1-1	TRBV15	14	NA
TGTGCCAGCAGCTTGGGAGACAGGGCTAACTATGGCTACACCTTC	CASSLGDRANYGYTF	TRBD1	TRBJ1-2	TRBV5-6	15	NA
TGTGCCACCTCCGGGACAGCTCGCGCCACAGATACGCAGTATTTT	CATSGTARATDTQYF	TRBD1	TRBJ2-3	TRBV24-1	15	NA
TGTGCCAGTAGTATAGATCAAGGGGTAAGACAGCCCCAGCATTTT	CASSIDQGVRQPQHF	NA	TRBJ1-5	TRBV19	15	NA
TGTGCCAGTAGTGCGGACAGGGGGCCCTACGAGCAGTACTTC	CASSADRGPYEQYF	TRBD1	TRBJ2-7	TRBV19	14	NA
TGTGCCAGCAAGGGTCTGAACACTGAAGCTTTCTTT	CASKGLNTEAFF	NA	TRBJ1-1	TRBV7-8	12	NA
TGCAGTGCCTGGGACAGGGATAAAGCTTTCTTT	CSAWDRDKAFF	TRBD1	TRBJ1-1	TRBV20-1	11	NA
TGTGCCAGCTCACCAAGCACCCCAAGTTGGGGGAATGAGCAGTTCTTC	CASSPSTPSWGNEQFF	NA	TRBJ2-1	TRBV18	16	NA
TGTGCCAGCAGCCAATTCCACTCAGATCGCGGGAGAGAGGATTTT	CASSQFHSDRGREDF	TRBD2	TRBJ2-3	TRBV3-1/TRBV3-2	15	NA
TGTGCCAGCAGCCAAAATAGGGCAGGCGGGAACACTGAAGCTTTCTTT	CASSQNRAGGNTEAFF	NA	TRBJ1-1	TRBV14	16	NA
TGCGCCAGCAGCTTGGAGGTCGGGAGGGGCACAGATACGCAGTATTTT	CASSLEVGRGTDTQYF	TRBD2	TRBJ2-3	TRBV5-1	16	NA
TGTGCCAGTTACTCCGGGACAGGGACAGCTGAAGCTTTCTTT	CASYSGTGTAEAFF	TRBD1	TRBJ1-1	TRBV7-9	14	few
TGTGCCAGCAGCCGAGGGACAGGGAGTTATGGCTACACCTTC	CASSRGTGSYGYTF	TRBD1	TRBJ1-2	TRBV11-2	14	NA
TGTGCCATCAGCGCTAGGACTAGCGGACCTAGCACAGATACGCAGTATTTT	CAISARTSGPSTDTQYF	TRBD2	TRBJ2-3	TRBV10-3	17	NA
TGTGCCAGCAGCGTACGGGGTGGGAACACTGAAGCTTTCTTT	CASSVRGGNTEAFF	NA	TRBJ1-1	TRBV9	14	NA
TGTGCCAGCACCCGGGGAGAGGTGGAGGACGAGCAGTTCTTC	CASTRGEVEDEQFF	NA	TRBJ2-1	TRBV5-4	14	NA
TGTGCCATCAGTGGCCCAAAGGATCAGCCCCAGCATTTT	CAISGPKDQPQHF	NA	TRBJ1-5	TRBV10-3	13	once
TGCGCCAGCAGCTTGGGACTAGCGGTTACGATGACCCAGTACTTC	CASSLGLAVTMTQYF	TRBD2	TRBJ2-5	TRBV5-1	15	NA
TGTGCCAGCAGTTCCCCGGGACAGCCTAACACTGAAGCTTTCTTT	CASSSPGQPNTEAFF	TRBD1	TRBJ1-1	TRBV28	15	NA
TGCGCCAGCAGCTCTTACGGACAGGGGGCCTACGAGCAGTACTTC	CASSSYGQGAYEQYF	TRBD1	TRBJ2-7	TRBV5-1	15	NA
TGTGCCAGCAGCTCCCGTCCGGGACAGGGTCAATCACCCCTCCACTTT	CASSSRPGQGQSPLHF	TRBD1	TRBJ1-6	TRBV7-2	16	NA
TGTGCCAGCAGTGCCCCCCAAAAACCGGGACAGGGGACGGGCACCGGGGAGCTGTTTTTT	CASSAPQKPGQGTGTGELFF	TRBD1	TRBJ2-2	TRBV28	20	NA
TGTGCCAGCAGTTTAGGCACCCGCAGTTCTTCTGCGCAGTTCTTC	CASSLGTRSSSAQFF	NA	TRBJ2-1	TRBV27	15	NA